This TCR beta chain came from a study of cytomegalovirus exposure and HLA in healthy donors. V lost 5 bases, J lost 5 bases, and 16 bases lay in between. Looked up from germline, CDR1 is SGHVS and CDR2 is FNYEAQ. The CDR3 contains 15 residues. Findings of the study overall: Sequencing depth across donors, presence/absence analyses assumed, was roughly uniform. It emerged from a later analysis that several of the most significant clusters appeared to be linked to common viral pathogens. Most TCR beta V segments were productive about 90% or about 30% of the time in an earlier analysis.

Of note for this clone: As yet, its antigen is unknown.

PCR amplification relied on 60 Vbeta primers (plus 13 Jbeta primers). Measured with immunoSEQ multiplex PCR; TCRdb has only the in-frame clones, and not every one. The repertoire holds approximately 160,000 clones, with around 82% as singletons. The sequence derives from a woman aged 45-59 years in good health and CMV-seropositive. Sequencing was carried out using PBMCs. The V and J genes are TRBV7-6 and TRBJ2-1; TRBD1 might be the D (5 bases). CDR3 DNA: TGTGCCAGCAGCCCATGGCAGGGAAAGGACAATGAGCAGTTCTTC. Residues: CASSPWQGKDNEQFF. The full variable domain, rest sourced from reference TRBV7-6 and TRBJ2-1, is GAGVSQSPRYKVTKRGQDVALRCDPISGHVSLYWYRQALGQGPEFLTYFNYEAQQDKSGLPNDRFSAERPEGSISTLTIQRTEQRDSAMYRCASSPWQGKDNEQFFGPGTRLTVL.